This TCR beta chain appears in the sequencing data of a study of blood T cell repertoires in COVID-19. This clone has only a few counts. Sequenced by immunoSEQ multiplex PCR; TCRdb stores in-frame clones only, minus some. The sample shows 250,000 to 350,000 clones, about 85% of them seen only once. V lost 3 bases and J lost 3, with 12 bases in between. CDR1 is LNHDA and CDR2 is SQIVND in the germline V gene (reference sequence). This CDR3 region has 14 residues. The V gene is TRBV19, the J gene TRBJ2-7; D not resolved. This sequence originates from a man younger than 35 with active or convalescent COVID-19. Sequencing used peripheral blood. CDR3: CASSISGFYYEQYF. The CDR3 DNA is TGTGCCAGTAGTATCTCCGGGTTCTACTACGAGCAGTACTTC.